This T cell receptor (beta chain) was observed in a study of blood T cell repertoires in COVID-19. Study in general: Whether acute or convalescent, the COVID-19 samples came from the United States, Italy and Spain. Sources were T cells, B-cell-depleted T cells, or PBMCs; the material itself was cDNA or gDNA.

In the source study's methods: Nucleated cell counts were estimated from reference gene primer amplification. Data came from immunoSEQ multiplex PCR; TCRdb stores just in-frame clones and leaves some out. Clone size and the V and J calls come from that table; the DNA yielded D and trimming. The sample has 160,000 or so clones, roughly 82% seen once. CDR1 is SGHNT and CDR2 is YENEEA in the germline V gene. Between the trimmed V and J ends, which lost 1 base and 8 bases, there was a span of 12 bases. The CDR3 totals 14 residues. The sequence derives from a woman in her 70s with acute or convalescent COVID-19. Sample: peripheral blood. The chain is built from TRBV11-3 and TRBJ2-1; TRBD2 is a possible D gene (6 bases). The CDR3 is CASSLGRGFDEQFF. In DNA, the CDR3 is TGTGCCAGCAGCTTAGGGAGGGGCTTCGATGAGCAGTTCTTC.